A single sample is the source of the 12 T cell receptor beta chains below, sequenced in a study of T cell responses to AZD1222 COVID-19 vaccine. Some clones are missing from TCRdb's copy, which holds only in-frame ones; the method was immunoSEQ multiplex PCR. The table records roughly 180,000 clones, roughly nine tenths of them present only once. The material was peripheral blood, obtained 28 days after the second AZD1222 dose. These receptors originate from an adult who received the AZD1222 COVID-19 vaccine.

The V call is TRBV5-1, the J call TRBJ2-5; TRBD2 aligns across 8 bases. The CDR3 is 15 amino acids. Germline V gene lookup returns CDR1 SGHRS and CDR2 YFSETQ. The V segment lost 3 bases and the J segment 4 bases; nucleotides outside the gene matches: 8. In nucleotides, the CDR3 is TGCGCCAGCAGCTGGGGACTAGACATCCCAGAGACCCAGTACTTC. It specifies CASSWGLDIPETQYF.

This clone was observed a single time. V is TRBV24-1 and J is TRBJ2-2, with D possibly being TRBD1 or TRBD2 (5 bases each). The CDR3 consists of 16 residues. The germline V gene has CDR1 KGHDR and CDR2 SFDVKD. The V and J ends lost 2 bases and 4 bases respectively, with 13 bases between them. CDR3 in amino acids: CATSDSRGAGTGELFF. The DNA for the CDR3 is TGTGCCACCAGTGATTCAAGGGGCGCGGGCACCGGGGAGCTGTTTTTT.

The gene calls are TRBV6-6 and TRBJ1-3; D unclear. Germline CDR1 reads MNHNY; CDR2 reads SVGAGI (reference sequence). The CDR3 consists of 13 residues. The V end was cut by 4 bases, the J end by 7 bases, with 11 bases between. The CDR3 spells CASSLGRGNTIYF. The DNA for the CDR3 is TGTGCCAGCAGTTTGGGTCGGGGTAACACCATATATTTT.

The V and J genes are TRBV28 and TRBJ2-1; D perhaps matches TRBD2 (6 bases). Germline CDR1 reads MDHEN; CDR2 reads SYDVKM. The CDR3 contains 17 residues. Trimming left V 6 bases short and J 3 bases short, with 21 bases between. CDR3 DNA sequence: TGTGCCAGCAGACTCACGGACTACCGATTAGACTACAATGAGCAGTTCTTC. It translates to CASRLTDYRLDYNEQFF. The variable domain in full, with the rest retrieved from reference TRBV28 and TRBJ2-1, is DVKVTQSSRYLVKRTGEKVFLECVQDMDHENMFWYRQDPGLGLRLIYFSYDVKMKEKGDIPEGYSVSREKKERFSLILESASTNQTSMYLCASRLTDYRLDYNEQFFGPGTRLTVL.

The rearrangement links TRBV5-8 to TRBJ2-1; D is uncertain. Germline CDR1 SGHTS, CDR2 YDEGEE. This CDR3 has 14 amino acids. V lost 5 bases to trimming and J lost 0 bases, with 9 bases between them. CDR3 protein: CASRSVSSYNEQFF. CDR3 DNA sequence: TGTGCCAGCAGGTCAGTTAGCTCCTACAATGAGCAGTTCTTC. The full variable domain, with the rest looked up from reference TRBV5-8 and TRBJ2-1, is EAGVTQSPTHLIKTRGQQATLRCSPISGHTSVYWYQQALGLGLQFLLWYDEGEERNRGNFPPRFSGRQFPNYSSELNVNALELEDSALYLCASRSVSSYNEQFFGPGTRLTVL.

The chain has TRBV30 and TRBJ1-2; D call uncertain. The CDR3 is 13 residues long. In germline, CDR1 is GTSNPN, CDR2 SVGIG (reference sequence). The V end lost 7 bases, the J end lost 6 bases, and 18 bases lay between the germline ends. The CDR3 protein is CAYKSWGGDGYTF. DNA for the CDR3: TGTGCCTATAAAAGTTGGGGTGGTGATGGCTACACCTTC.

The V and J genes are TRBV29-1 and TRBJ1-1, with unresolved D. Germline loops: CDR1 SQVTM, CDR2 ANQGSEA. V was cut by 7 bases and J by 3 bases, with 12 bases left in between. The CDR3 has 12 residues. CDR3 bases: TGCAGCGCGACCCACGGGTACACTGAAGCTTTCTTT. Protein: CSATHGYTEAFF.

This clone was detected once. In nucleotides, the CDR3 is TGTGCCAGCTCACCTGGCACTTTAGCCAAAAACATTCAGTACTTC. Its translation: CASSPGTLAKNIQYF. This rearrangement joins TRBV18 to TRBJ2-4; no reliable D call. Germline V gene sequence: CDR1 KGHSH, CDR2 LQKENI. CDR3 length: 15 residues. Trimming stripped 3 bases from V and 0 bases from J, with 9 bases between.

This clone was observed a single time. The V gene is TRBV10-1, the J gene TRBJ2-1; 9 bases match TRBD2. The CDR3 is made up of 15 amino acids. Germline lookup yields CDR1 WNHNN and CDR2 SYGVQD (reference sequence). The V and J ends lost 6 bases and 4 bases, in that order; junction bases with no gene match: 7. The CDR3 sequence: CASSVSGSGYNEQFF. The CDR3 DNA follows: TGCGCCAGCAGCGTTAGCGGGAGCGGATACAATGAGCAGTTCTTC.

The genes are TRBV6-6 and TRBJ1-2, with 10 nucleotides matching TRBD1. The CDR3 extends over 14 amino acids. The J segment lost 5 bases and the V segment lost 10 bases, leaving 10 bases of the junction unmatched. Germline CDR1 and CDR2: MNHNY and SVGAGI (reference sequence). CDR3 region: CATSWDRGGYGYTF. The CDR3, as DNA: TGTGCCACCTCCTGGGACAGGGGTGGATATGGCTACACCTTC.

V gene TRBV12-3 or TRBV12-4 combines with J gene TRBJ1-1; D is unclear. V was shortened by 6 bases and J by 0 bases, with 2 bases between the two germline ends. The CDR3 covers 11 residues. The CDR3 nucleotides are TGTGCCAGCAGGTTGAACACTGAAGCTTTCTTT. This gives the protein CASRLNTEAFF.

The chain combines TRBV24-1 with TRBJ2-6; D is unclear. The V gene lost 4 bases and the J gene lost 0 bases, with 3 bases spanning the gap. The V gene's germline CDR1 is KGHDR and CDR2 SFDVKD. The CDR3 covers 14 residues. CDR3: CATSDLSGANVLTF. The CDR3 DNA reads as TGTGCCACCAGTGACCTCTCTGGGGCCAACGTCCTGACTTTC.